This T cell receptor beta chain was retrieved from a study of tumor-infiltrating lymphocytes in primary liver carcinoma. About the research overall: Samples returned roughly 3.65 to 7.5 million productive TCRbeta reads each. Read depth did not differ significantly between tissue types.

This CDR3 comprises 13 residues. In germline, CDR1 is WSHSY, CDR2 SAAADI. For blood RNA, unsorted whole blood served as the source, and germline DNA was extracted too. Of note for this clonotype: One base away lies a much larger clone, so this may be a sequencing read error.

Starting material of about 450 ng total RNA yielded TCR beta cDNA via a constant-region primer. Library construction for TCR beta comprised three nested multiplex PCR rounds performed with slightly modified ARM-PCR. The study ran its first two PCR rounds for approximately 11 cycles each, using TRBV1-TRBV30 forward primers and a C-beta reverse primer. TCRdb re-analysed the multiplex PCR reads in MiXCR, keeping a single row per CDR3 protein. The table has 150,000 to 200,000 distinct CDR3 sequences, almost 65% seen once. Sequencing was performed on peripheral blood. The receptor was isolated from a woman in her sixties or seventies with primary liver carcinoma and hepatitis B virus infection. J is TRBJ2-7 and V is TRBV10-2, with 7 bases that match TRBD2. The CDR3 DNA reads TGCGACAGCGGGACTGAGCCATCCTACGAGCAGTACTTC. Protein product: CDSGTEPSYEQYF.